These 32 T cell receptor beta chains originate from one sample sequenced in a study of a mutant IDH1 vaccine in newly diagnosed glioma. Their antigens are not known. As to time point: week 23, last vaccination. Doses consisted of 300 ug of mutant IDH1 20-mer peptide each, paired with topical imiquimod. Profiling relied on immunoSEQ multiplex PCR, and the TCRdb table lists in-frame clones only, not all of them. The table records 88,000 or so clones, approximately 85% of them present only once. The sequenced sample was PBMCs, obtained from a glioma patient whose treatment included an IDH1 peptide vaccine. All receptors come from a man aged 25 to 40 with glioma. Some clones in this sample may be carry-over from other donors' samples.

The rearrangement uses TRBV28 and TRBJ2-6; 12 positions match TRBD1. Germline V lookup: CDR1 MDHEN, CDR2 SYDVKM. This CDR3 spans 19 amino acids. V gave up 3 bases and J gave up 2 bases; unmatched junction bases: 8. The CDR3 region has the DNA TGTGCCAGCAGTTTTTTGGGGACAGGGGGCTTGGCTGGGGCCAACGTCCTGACTTTC. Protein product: CASSFLGTGGLAGANVLTF.

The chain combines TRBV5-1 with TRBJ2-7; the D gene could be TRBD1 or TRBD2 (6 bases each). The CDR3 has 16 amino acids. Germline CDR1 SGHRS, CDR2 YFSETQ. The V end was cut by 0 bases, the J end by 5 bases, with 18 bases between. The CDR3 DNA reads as TGCGCCAGCAGCTTGGCGGGACAAGCCGGGAGCGACGAGCAGTACTTC. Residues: CASSLAGQAGSDEQYF. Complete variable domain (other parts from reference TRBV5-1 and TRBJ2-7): KAGVTQTPRYLIKTRGQQVTLSCSPISGHRSVSWYQQTPGQGLQFLFEYFSETQRNKGNFPGRFSGRQFSNSRSEMNVSTLELGDSALYLCASSLAGQAGSDEQYFGPGTRLTVT.

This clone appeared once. In DNA form, the CDR3 reads TGCAGCGCACGGGGGATCTATGGCTACACCTTC. Its protein product is CSARGIYGYTF. This sequence joins TRBV20-1 and TRBJ1-2, with D possibly TRBD1 on 5 matching bases. There are 11 residues in the CDR3. CDR1 and CDR2 from the germline V gene are DFQATT and SNEGSKA (reference sequence).

In DNA form, the CDR3 reads TGTGCCTGGAGTCAGGCAGGGGTGACCGGGGAGCTGTTTTTT. Its protein is CAWSQAGVTGELFF. V is TRBV30 and J is TRBJ2-2, with TRBD1 as a possible D gene (6 bases). In germline, CDR1 is GTSNPN, CDR2 SVGIG (reference sequence). This CDR3 is 14 amino acids long. The V and J ends lost 2 bases and 5 bases respectively, with 12 bases between them.

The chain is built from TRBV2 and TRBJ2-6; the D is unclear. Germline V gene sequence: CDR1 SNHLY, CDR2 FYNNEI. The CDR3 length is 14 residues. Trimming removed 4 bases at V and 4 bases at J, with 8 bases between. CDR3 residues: CASSAGRGANVLTF. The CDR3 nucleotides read TGTGCCAGCAGTGCCGGTAGAGGGGCCAACGTCCTGACTTTC. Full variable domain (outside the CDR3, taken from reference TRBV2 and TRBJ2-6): EPEVTQTPSHQVTQMGQEVILRCVPISNHLYFYWYRQILGQKVEFLVSFYNNEISEKSEIFDDQFSVERPDGSNFTLKIRSTKLEDSAMYFCASSAGRGANVLTFGAGSRLTVL.

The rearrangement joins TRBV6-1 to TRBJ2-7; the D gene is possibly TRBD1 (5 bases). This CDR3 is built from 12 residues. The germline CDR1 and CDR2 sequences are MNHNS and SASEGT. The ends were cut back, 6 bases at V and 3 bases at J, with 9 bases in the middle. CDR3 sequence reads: CASSDRLYEQYF. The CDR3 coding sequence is TGTGCCAGCAGCGACAGACTCTACGAGCAGTACTTC.

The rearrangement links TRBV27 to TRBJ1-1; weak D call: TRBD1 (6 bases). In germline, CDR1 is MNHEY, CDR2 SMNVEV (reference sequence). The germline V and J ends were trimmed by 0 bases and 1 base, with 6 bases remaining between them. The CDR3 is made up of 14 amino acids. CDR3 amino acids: CASSLSDRNTEAFF. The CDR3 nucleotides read TGTGCCAGCAGTTTATCGGACAGGAACACTGAAGCTTTCTTT.

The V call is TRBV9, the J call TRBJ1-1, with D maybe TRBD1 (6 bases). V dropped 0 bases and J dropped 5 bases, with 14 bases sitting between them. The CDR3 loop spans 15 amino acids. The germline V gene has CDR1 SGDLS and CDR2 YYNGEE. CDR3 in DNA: TGTGCCAGCAGCGTAGACCCGGGGGCGAGGACTGAAGCTTTCTTT. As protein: CASSVDPGARTEAFF.

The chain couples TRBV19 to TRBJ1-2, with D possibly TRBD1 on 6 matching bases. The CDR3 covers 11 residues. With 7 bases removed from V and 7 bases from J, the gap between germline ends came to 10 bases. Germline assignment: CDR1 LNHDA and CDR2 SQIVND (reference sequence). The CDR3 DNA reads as TGTGCCAGTACGGAACAGGGTGGCTACACCTTC. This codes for CASTEQGGYTF.

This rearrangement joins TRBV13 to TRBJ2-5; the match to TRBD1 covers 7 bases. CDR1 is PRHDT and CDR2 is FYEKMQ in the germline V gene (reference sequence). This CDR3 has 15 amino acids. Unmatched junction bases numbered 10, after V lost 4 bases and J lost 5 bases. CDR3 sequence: CASSSPDRKGETQYF. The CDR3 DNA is TGTGCCAGCAGCTCCCCGGACAGGAAGGGGGAGACCCAGTACTTC.

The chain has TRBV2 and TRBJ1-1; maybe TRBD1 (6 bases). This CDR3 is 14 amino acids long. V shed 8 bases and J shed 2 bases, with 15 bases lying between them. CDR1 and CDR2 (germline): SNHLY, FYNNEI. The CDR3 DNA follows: TGTGCCAGCCCCCGCGCGGGGGCAAACACTGAAGCTTTCTTT. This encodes CASPRAGANTEAFF. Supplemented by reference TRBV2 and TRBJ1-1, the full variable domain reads EPEVTQTPSHQVTQMGQEVILRCVPISNHLYFYWYRQILGQKVEFLVSFYNNEISEKSEIFDDQFSVERPDGSNFTLKIRSTKLEDSAMYFCASPRAGANTEAFFGQGTRLTVV.

The CDR3 region has the DNA TGTGCCAGCAGCTTAGGCTCCCCCGGGACTGAGACCCAGTACTTC. Protein: CASSLGSPGTETQYF. V and J are TRBV7-9 and TRBJ2-5, with a weak D call TRBD2 (6 bases). Germline V gene lookup returns CDR1 SEHNR and CDR2 FQNEAQ (reference sequence). The CDR3 runs 15 residues. Trimming left V 1 base short and J 5 bases short, with 14 bases between.

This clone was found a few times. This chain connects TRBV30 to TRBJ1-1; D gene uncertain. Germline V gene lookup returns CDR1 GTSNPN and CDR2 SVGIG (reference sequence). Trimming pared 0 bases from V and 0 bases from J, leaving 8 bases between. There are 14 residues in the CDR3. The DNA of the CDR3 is TGTGCCTGGAGTGTTGGGAGTTTGAACACTGAAGCTTTCTTT. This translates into CAWSVGSLNTEAFF.

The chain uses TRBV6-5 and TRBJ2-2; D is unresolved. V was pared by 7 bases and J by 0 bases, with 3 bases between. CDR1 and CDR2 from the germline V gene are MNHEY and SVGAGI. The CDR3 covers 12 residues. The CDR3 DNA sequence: TGTGCCAGCACAGCGAACACCGGGGAGCTGTTTTTT. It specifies CASTANTGELFF.

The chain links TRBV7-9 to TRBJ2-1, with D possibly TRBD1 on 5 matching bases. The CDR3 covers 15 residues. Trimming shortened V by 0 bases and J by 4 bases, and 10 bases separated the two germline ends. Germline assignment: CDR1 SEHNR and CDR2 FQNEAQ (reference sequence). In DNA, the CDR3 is TGTGCCAGCAGCTTAGCGGGTCCAGGGTACAATGAGCAGTTCTTC. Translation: CASSLAGPGYNEQFF.

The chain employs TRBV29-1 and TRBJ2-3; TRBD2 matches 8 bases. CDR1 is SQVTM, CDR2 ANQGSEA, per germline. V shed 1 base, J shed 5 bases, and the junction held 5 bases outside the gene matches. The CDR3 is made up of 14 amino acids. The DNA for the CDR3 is TGCAGCGTTGAAGGCGGGGGGCGGGGAGATACGCAGTATTTT. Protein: CSVEGGGRGDTQYF.

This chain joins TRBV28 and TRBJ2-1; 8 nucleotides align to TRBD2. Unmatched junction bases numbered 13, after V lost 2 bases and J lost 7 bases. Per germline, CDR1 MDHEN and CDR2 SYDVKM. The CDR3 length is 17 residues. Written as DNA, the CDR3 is TGTGCCAGCAGTTTAGAACTTCCGGGACTAGACACTAATGAGCAGTTCTTC. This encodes CASSLELPGLDTNEQFF.

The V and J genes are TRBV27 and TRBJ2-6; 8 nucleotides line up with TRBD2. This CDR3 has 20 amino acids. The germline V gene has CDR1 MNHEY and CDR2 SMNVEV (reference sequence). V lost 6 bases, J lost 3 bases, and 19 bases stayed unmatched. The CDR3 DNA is TGTGCCAGCAGGGCCGTCGGGGGGGCGGTTGTAAAAGATGGGGCCAACGTCCTGACTTTC. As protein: CASRAVGGAVVKDGANVLTF.

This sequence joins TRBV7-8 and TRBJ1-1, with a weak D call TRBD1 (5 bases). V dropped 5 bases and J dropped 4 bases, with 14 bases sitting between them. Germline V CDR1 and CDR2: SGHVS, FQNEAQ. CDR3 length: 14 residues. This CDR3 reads CASSPPQGITEAFF. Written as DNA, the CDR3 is TGTGCCAGCAGCCCTCCCCAGGGAATCACTGAAGCTTTCTTT.

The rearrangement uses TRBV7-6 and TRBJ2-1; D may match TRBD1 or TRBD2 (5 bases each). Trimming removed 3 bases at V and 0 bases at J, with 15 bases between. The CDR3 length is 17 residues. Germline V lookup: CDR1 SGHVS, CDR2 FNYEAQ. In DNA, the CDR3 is TGTGCCAGCAGCTTCGATCGGGACCAGAGCTCCTACAATGAGCAGTTCTTC. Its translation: CASSFDRDQSSYNEQFF.

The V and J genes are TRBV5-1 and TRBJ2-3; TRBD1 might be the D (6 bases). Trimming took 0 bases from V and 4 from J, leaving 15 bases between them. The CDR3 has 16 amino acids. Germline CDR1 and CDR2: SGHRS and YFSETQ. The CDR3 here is CASSLVGAGDADTQYF. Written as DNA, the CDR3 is TGCGCCAGCAGCTTGGTAGGGGCAGGGGACGCAGATACGCAGTATTTT.

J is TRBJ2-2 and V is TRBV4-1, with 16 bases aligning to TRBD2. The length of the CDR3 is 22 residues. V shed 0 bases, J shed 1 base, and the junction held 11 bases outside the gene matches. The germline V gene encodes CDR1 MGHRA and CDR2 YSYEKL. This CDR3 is CASSQERSVGLAGGLNTGELFF. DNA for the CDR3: TGCGCCAGCAGCCAAGAACGAAGCGTGGGACTAGCGGGAGGGTTGAACACCGGGGAGCTGTTTTTT.

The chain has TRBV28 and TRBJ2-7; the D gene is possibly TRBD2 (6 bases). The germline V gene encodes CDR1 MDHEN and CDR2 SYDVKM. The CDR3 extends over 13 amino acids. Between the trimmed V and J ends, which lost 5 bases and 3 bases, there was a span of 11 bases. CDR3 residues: CASSPTGVYEQYF. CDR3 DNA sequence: TGTGCCAGCAGTCCGACGGGGGTCTACGAGCAGTACTTC.

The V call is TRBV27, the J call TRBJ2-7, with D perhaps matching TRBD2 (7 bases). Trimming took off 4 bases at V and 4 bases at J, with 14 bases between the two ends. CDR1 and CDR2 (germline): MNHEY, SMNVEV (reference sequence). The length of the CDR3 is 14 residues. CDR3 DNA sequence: TGTGCCAGCAGTTCACGGGGGGCGGGGTACGAGCAGTACTTC. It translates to CASSSRGAGYEQYF.

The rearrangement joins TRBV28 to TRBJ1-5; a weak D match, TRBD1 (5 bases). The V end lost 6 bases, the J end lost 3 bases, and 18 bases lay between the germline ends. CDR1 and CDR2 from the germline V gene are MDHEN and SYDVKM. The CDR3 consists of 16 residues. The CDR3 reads CASSIGGGPVNQPQHF. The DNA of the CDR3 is TGTGCCAGCAGCATCGGGGGGGGACCGGTCAATCAGCCCCAGCATTTT.

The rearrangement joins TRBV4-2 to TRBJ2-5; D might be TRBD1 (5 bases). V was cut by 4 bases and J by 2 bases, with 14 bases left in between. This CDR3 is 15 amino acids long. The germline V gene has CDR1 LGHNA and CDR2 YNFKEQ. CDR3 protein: CASSPAATVQETQYF. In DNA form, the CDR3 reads TGTGCCAGCAGCCCTGCGGCGACAGTTCAAGAGACCCAGTACTTC.

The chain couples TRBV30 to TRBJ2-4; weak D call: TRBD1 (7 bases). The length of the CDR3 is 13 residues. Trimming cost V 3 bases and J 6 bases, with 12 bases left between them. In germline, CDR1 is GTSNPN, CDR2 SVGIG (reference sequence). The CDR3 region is CAWRYRGGNIQYF. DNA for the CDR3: TGTGCCTGGAGATACAGGGGAGGAAACATTCAGTACTTC.

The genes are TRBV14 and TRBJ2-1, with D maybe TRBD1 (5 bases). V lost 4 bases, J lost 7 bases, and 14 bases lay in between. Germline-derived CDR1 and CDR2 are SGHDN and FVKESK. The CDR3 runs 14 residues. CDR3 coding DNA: TGTGCCAGCAGCCTCATCCAGGGTTGGAATGAGCAGTTCTTC. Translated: CASSLIQGWNEQFF.

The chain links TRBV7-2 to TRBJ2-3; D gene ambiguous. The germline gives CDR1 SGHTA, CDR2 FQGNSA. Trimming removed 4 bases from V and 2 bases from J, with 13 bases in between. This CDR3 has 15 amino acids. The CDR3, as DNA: TGTGCCAGCAGCTCAGAAAATCGGTTCACAGATACGCAGTATTTT. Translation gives CASSSENRFTDTQYF.

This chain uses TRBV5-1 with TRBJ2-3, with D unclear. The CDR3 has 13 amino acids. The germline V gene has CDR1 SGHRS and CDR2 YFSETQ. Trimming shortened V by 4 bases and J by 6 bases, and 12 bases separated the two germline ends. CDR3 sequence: CASSDRVSDTQYF. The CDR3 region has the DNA TGCGCCAGCAGCGACCGGGTATCCGATACGCAGTATTTT.

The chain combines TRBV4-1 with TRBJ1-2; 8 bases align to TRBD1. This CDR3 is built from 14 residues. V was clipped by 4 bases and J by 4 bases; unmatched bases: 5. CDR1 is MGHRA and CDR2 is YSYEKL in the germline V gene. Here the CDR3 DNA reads TGCGCCAGCAGCCGGGTACAGGGGGGCTATGGCTACACCTTC. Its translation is CASSRVQGGYGYTF.

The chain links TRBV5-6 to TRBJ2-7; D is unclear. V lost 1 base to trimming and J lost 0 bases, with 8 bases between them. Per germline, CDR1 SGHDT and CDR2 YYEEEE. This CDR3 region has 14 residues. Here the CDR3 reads CASSLYGDSYEQYF. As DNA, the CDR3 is TGTGCCAGCAGCTTGTATGGCGACTCCTACGAGCAGTACTTC.